Listed below are T cell receptor beta chains from one sample, sequenced in a study of blood T cell repertoires in COVID-19. Clones were read by immunoSEQ multiplex PCR, and TCRdb kept only the in-frame ones, dropping some. The top ten hold about 1.5% of the sample, which has more than 95,000 clones, around nine tenths seen once. The sample comprised peripheral blood. All receptors come from a human donor in a cohort sampled during active COVID-19. Each CDR3 is given with its conserved first and last residue. The D gene is left open where the match is weak. Clone size, where shown, is once, few, many, or a class for clones that have expanded.

j_gene,d_gene,abundance,v_gene,CDR3aa,CDR3nt
TRBJ2-7,TRBD1,once,TRBV18,CASSPGTGSYEQYF,TGTGCCAGCTCACCCGGGACAGGGTCCTACGAGCAGTACTTC
TRBJ1-3,TRBD1,NA,TRBV9,CASSVEGQGGGNTIYF,TGTGCCAGCAGCGTAGAAGGACAGGGCGGCGGAAACACCATATATTTT
TRBJ2-3,TRBD2,NA,TRBV3-1/TRBV3-2,CASSQGRASGGATDTQYF,TGTGCCAGCAGCCAAGGTCGGGCTAGCGGGGGGGCAACAGATACGCAGTATTTT
TRBJ2-1,TRBD1,NA,TRBV4-1,CASSQVTGAVSPPNYNEQFF,TGCGCCAGCAGCCAAGTTACAGGGGCCGTAAGCCCCCCCAACTACAATGAGCAGTTCTTC
TRBJ2-1,TRBD2,NA,TRBV29-1,CSVKREGTYNEQFF,TGCAGCGTCAAGCGGGAGGGAACGTACAATGAGCAGTTCTTC
TRBJ1-1,NA,NA,TRBV5-1,CASSTTRSGSMNTEAFF,TGCGCCAGCAGCACAACCCGTTCGGGGTCCATGAACACTGAAGCTTTCTTT
TRBJ2-3,TRBD2,NA,TRBV5-6,CASSLGTSQDTQYF,TGTGCCAGCAGCTTGGGGACTAGTCAAGATACGCAGTATTTT
TRBJ2-4,NA,NA,TRBV10-3,CAISPGRTENIQYF,TGTGCCATCAGCCCGGGCAGGACAGAAAACATTCAGTACTTC
TRBJ1-4,TRBD1,NA,TRBV2,CASSGQGGIEKLFF,TGTGCCAGCAGTGGACAGGGAGGTATTGAAAAACTGTTTTTT
TRBJ2-1,NA,NA,TRBV11-1,CASSFGSEQFF,TGTGCCAGCAGCTTTGGGAGTGAGCAGTTCTTC
TRBJ1-2,TRBD1,NA,TRBV5-6,CASSLVTGENGYTF,TGTGCCAGCAGCTTGGTGACAGGGGAGAATGGCTACACCTTC
TRBJ1-2,NA,NA,TRBV24-1,CATSVAGNYGYTF,TGTGCCACCAGTGTGGCGGGGAACTATGGCTACACCTTC
TRBJ2-1,TRBD2,few,TRBV7-2,CASSPQRGYEQFF,TGTGCCAGCAGTCCTCAGCGGGGGTATGAGCAGTTCTTC
TRBJ1-6,NA,NA,TRBV5-1,CASSFLGSGDSPLHF,TGCGCCAGCAGCTTCTTAGGGAGTGGCGATTCACCCCTCCACTTT
TRBJ1-3,TRBD1,NA,TRBV25-1,CASSESRQGVDTIYF,TGTGCCAGCAGTGAATCGAGACAGGGCGTAGACACCATATATTTT
TRBJ2-1,NA,NA,TRBV28,CATSDIAALGNEQFF,TGTGCCACCTCCGATATAGCGGCGCTGGGCAATGAGCAGTTCTTC
TRBJ2-5,TRBD1,NA,TRBV14,CASSHHRGQVVETQYF,TGTGCCAGCAGCCACCACAGGGGGCAGGTGGTGGAGACCCAGTACTTC
TRBJ1-2,NA,few,TRBV19,CASTLSNYGYTF,TGTGCCAGTACCCTGTCCAACTATGGCTACACCTTC
TRBJ2-1,NA,NA,TRBV5-6,CASSLFRRIKDNEQFF,TGTGCCAGCAGCTTGTTCCGGCGGATAAAAGACAATGAGCAGTTCTTC
TRBJ2-3,TRBD1,NA,TRBV9,CASSGGQGARGTDTQYF,TGTGCCAGCAGCGGGGGACAGGGGGCGAGGGGCACAGATACGCAGTATTTT
TRBJ1-1,TRBD1,NA,TRBV7-9,CASSYDRGRYTEAFF,TGTGCCAGCAGCTATGACAGGGGGCGATACACTGAAGCTTTCTTT
TRBJ1-1,NA,NA,TRBV11-2,CASSSDRNTEAFF,TGTGCCAGCAGCTCTGACAGGAACACTGAAGCTTTCTTT
TRBJ2-7,NA,NA,TRBV5-1,CASSLEQEGYEQYF,TGCGCCAGCAGCTTGGAACAGGAGGGGTACGAGCAGTACTTC
TRBJ2-1,TRBD2,NA,TRBV29-1,CSVDTWTSGTYNEQFF,TGCAGCGTTGACACATGGACTAGCGGAACCTACAATGAGCAGTTCTTC
TRBJ2-1,TRBD1,NA,TRBV10-3,CAISVPNRGQGILVSYNEQFF,TGTGCCATCAGTGTCCCTAATAGGGGACAGGGAATCCTGGTGTCCTACAATGAGCAGTTCTTC
TRBJ2-7,NA,NA,TRBV7-8,CASRYRVGYEQYF,TGTGCCAGCAGGTACAGGGTGGGCTACGAGCAGTACTTC
TRBJ1-2,TRBD1,NA,TRBV18,CASSSGTGNYGYTF,TGTGCCAGCTCATCAGGGACAGGGAACTATGGCTACACCTTC
TRBJ2-1,TRBD2,NA,TRBV29-1,CSKRSSGSGNEQFF,TGCAGCAAAAGGTCTAGCGGGAGTGGCAATGAGCAGTTCTTC
TRBJ2-5,TRBD2,NA,TRBV4-2,CASSQTTGTSGGAWETQYF,TGTGCCAGCAGCCAGACCACCGGGACTAGCGGGGGGGCGTGGGAGACCCAGTACTTC
TRBJ2-7,TRBD2,NA,TRBV5-1,CASSYLSGRAVYEQYF,TGCGCCAGCAGCTACCTTAGCGGGAGGGCCGTCTACGAGCAGTACTTC
TRBJ2-5,NA,NA,TRBV7-2,CASSPGWASETQYF,TGTGCCAGCAGCCCCGGTTGGGCATCGGAGACCCAGTACTTC
TRBJ2-1,TRBD1,NA,TRBV5-1,CASSLRTGVIREQFF,TGCGCCAGCAGCTTGAGGACAGGGGTTATACGGGAGCAGTTCTTC
TRBJ2-3,NA,NA,TRBV5-5,CASSLARRASTDTQYF,TGTGCCAGCAGCTTGGCCAGGCGGGCTAGCACAGATACGCAGTATTTT
TRBJ2-2,NA,NA,TRBV19,CASSIGVARELFF,TGTGCCAGTAGTATTGGGGTAGCGAGGGAGCTGTTTTTT
TRBJ2-3,TRBD2,NA,TRBV4-1,CASSVNSGRTSTDTQYF,TGCGCCAGCAGCGTAAATAGCGGGAGGACTAGCACAGATACGCAGTATTTT
TRBJ2-1,TRBD1,NA,TRBV6-2/TRBV6-3,CASSYPRGRTVF,TGTGCCAGCAGTTACCCCAGGGGGCGCACGGTCTTC
TRBJ2-1,TRBD2,NA,TRBV12-3/TRBV12-4,CASSQLAGGSEFF,TGTGCCAGCAGCCAACTAGCGGGGGGGTCCGAGTTCTTC
TRBJ2-4,TRBD2,NA,TRBV4-1,CASSPQGGFTSGESKNIQYF,TGCGCCAGCAGCCCTCAGGGGGGGTTCACTAGCGGGGAATCCAAAAACATTCAGTACTTC
TRBJ2-5,TRBD2,NA,TRBV7-9,CASTLGTAGGQETQYF,TGTGCCAGCACCCTGGGCACAGCGGGGGGGCAAGAGACCCAGTACTTC
TRBJ2-5,TRBD2,NA,TRBV27,CASSSYSGTDQETQYF,TGTGCCAGCAGTTCATATAGCGGGACCGATCAGGAGACCCAGTACTTC
TRBJ2-5,NA,NA,TRBV14,CASSYTLRGGLKTQYF,TGTGCCAGCAGCTACACACTCCGGGGAGGTCTAAAGACCCAGTACTTC
TRBJ1-1,NA,NA,TRBV6-5,CASKRKPNTEAFF,TGTGCCAGCAAAAGAAAGCCCAACACTGAAGCTTTCTTT
TRBJ2-7,TRBD2,NA,TRBV2,CASVASGGLAYEQYF,TGTGCCAGCGTCGCCAGCGGGGGGTTAGCCTACGAGCAGTACTTC
TRBJ2-3,NA,NA,TRBV24-1,CATSDSTSSTSSTDTQYF,TGTGCCACCAGTGACTCCACTAGCAGCACCTCTAGCACAGATACGCAGTATTTT
TRBJ2-2,NA,NA,TRBV5-1,CASSLEGAGELFF,TGCGCCAGCAGCTTGGAGGGAGCCGGGGAGCTGTTTTTT
TRBJ1-5,NA,NA,TRBV5-6,CASSYSEGPQHF,TGTGCCAGCAGCTACAGTGAGGGGCCCCAGCATTTT
TRBJ2-3,TRBD2,once,TRBV4-1,CASSQGWGGGPADTQYF,TGCGCCAGCAGCCAAGGTTGGGGCGGGGGGCCGGCAGATACGCAGTATTTT
TRBJ2-1,TRBD2,NA,TRBV5-4,CASSLVRDYYNEQFF,TGTGCCAGCAGCTTGGTCCGGGACTATTATAATGAGCAGTTCTTC
TRBJ2-7,NA,NA,TRBV5-1,CASSLSSFGEQYF,TGCGCCAGCAGCCTTTCATCGTTCGGCGAGCAGTACTTC
TRBJ2-3,NA,NA,TRBV7-9,CASSLAGRRDTQYF,TGTGCCAGCAGCTTAGCGGGGCGAAGGGATACGCAGTATTTT
TRBJ2-1,TRBD1,NA,TRBV24-1,CATSDPTGTGGDEQFF,TGTGCCACCAGTGACCCAACCGGGACAGGGGGCGATGAGCAGTTCTTC
TRBJ2-6,TRBD2,NA,TRBV4-2,CASSQDSGAGANVLTF,TGTGCCAGCAGCCAAGATAGCGGGGCTGGGGCCAACGTCCTGACTTTC
TRBJ2-3,NA,NA,TRBV30,CAWSVSDTQYF,TGTGCCTGGAGTGTCTCTGATACGCAGTATTTT
TRBJ2-5,TRBD1,NA,TRBV5-4,CASSRGQGGGETQYF,TGTGCCAGCAGCAGGGGACAGGGAGGAGGGGAGACCCAGTACTTC
TRBJ1-6,NA,NA,TRBV6-1,CASSEAGRHRSPLHF,TGTGCCAGCAGTGAAGCTGGGAGACACCGTTCACCCCTCCACTTT
TRBJ2-3,TRBD2,NA,TRBV7-2,CASSPGTSGSTDTQYF,TGTGCCAGCAGCCCCGGGACTAGCGGGAGCACAGATACGCAGTATTTT
TRBJ1-2,NA,once,TRBV15,CATSRDPGYGYTF,TGTGCCACCAGCAGAGACCCAGGTTATGGCTACACCTTC
TRBJ2-7,TRBD1,NA,TRBV27,CASSPTGTGKEQYF,TGTGCCAGCAGCCCGACCGGGACAGGTAAAGAGCAGTACTTC
TRBJ2-3,TRBD1,NA,TRBV2,CASSSRDSALSTDTQYF,TGTGCCAGCAGTAGTCGGGACAGCGCATTAAGCACAGATACGCAGTATTTT
TRBJ1-4,NA,NA,TRBV28,CASSPSGATNEKLFF,TGTGCCAGCAGTCCCTCAGGGGCTACTAATGAAAAACTGTTTTTT